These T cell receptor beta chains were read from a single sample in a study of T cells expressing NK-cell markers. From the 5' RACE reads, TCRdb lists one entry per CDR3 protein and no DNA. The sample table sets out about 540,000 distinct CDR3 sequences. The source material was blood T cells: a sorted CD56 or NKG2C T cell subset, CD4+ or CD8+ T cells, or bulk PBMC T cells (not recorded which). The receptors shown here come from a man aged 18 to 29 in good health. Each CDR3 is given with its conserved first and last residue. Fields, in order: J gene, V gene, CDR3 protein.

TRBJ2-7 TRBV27 CASSPPLGTGAFYEQYF
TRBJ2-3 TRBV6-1 CASSAPPAPTDTQYF
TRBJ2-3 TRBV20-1 CSAPLGAGGGADTQYF
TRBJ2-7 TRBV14 CASSQEPTRPEQYF
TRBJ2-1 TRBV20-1 CSAAGLGGDEQFF
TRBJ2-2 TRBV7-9 CASSLGLSNTGELFF
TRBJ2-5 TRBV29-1 CSVEDSVRQGEETQYF
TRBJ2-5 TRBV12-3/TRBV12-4 CASSLLASLPETQYF
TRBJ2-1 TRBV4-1 CASSQDSPLGGQFF
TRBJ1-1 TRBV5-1 CASSALWGGQGAFF
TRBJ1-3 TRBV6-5 CASRTGTPGNTIYF
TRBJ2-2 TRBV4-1 CASSQVGRGREDTGELFF
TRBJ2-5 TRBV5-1 CASADRGLETQYF
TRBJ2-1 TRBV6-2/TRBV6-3 CASNSPGSEQFF
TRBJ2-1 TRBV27 CASSRTGTGGYNEQFF
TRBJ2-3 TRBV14 CASSQRTGQRRADTQYF
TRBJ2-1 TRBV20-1 CSTRSGLYNEQFF
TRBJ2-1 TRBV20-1 CSASYAGQGNEQFF
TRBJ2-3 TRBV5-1 CASSFAGIAGGDADTQYF
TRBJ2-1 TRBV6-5 CASSASGRNEQFF
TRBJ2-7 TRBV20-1 CSARVEVLSSYEQYF
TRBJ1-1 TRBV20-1 CSASPTGRANTEAFF
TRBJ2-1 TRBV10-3 CAIRKSEGEQFF
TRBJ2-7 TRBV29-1 CSGAHGSSYEQYF
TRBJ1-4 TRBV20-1 CSALILGTTNEKLFF
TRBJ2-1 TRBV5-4 CASRRTGGLNEQFF
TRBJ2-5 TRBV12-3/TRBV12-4 CASSFRGGNSGPQETQYF
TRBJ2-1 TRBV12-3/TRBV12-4 CASSYREALGNEQFF
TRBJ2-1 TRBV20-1 CSARLAGGPPSEQFF
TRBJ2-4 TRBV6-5 CASSYGTGENIQYF
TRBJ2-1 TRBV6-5 CASSLDRGNHNEQFF
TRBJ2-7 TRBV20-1 CSAVGGQGAYEQYF
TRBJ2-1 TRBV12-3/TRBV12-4 CASRVGNEQFF
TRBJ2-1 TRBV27 CASSLSRGTHNEQFF
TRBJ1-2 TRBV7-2 CASSSSISTGGLNGYTF
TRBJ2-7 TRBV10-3 CAISEGGADKQYF
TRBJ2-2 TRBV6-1 CASRLWTTNTGELFF